This entry lists 16 T cell receptor beta chains sequenced from one sample in a study of cytomegalovirus exposure and HLA in healthy donors. Amplification used 60 Vbeta primers and 13 Jbeta primers. Sequenced by immunoSEQ multiplex PCR; TCRdb stores in-frame clones only, minus some. The table has around 140,000 clones, approximately 80% seen once. The sequencing input was PBMCs. These receptors were obtained from a male donor in good health and CMV-seronegative.

The CDR3 DNA is TGTGCCTGGAGTAACAGTAACCACGAGCAGTACTTC. Translation: CAWSNSNHEQYF. V and J are TRBV30 and TRBJ2-7, with unresolved D. This CDR3 is 12 amino acids long. Trimming pared 2 bases from V and 5 bases from J, leaving 10 bases between. Per germline, CDR1 GTSNPN and CDR2 SVGIG (reference sequence).

V usage is TRBV18 and J usage is TRBJ2-7; 13 positions match TRBD2. The J segment lost 3 bases and the V segment lost 4 bases, leaving 3 bases of the junction unmatched. The CDR3 totals 15 residues. The germline gives CDR1 KGHSH, CDR2 LQKENI. CDR3 sequence: CASSQRLAGGYEQYF. CDR3 coding DNA: TGTGCCAGCTCACAAAGACTAGCGGGGGGCTACGAGCAGTACTTC.

The chain recombines TRBV6-5 with TRBJ2-1; D may be TRBD2 (6 bases). Germline lookup yields CDR1 MNHEY and CDR2 SVGAGI. The CDR3 spans 13 residues. V gave up 4 bases and J gave up 7 bases, with 11 bases separating them. The chain's CDR3 is CASSSLGGNEQFF. The DNA of the CDR3 is TGTGCCAGCAGTTCTCTTGGGGGGAATGAGCAGTTCTTC.

The chain uses TRBV19 and TRBJ1-5; 10 bases line up with TRBD1. Germline values: CDR1 LNHDA, CDR2 SQIVND (reference sequence). Losses at the gene ends were 3 bases for V and 11 bases for J; bases not matched to a gene: 7. There are 14 residues in the CDR3. CDR3 bases: TGTGCCAGTAGTATTTCCGGGACAGGGGTGGCCCAGCATTTT. Translating it yields CASSISGTGVAQHF. The whole variable domain, filled in from reference TRBV19 and TRBJ1-5, reads DGGITQSPKYLFRKEGQNVTLSCEQNLNHDAMYWYRQDPGQGLRLIYYSQIVNDFQKGDIAEGYSVSREKKESFPLTVTSAQKNPTAFYLCASSISGTGVAQHFGDGTRLSIL.

This sequence joins TRBV9 and TRBJ1-2; tentative D call: TRBD1 (5 bases). This CDR3 has 12 amino acids. Germline V gene sequence: CDR1 SGDLS, CDR2 YYNGEE. Between the trimmed V and J ends, which lost 0 bases and 8 bases, there was a span of 8 bases. CDR3 sequence: CASSVAGSGYTF. CDR3 nucleotides: TGTGCCAGCAGCGTAGCAGGGTCCGGCTACACCTTC.

The rearrangement links TRBV30 to TRBJ1-3, with no clear D. The CDR3 runs to 12 residues. Germline values: CDR1 GTSNPN, CDR2 SVGIG (reference sequence). V was clipped by 2 bases and J by 4 bases, with 6 bases between them. DNA for the CDR3: TGTGCCTGGAGTCCGGGGGGAAACACCATATATTTT. Its translation is CAWSPGGNTIYF.

The gene calls are TRBV5-1 and TRBJ1-4; TRBD1 is a possible D gene (6 bases). The CDR3 is 13 amino acids. Trimming stripped 2 bases from V and 8 bases from J, with 10 bases between. The germline V gene has CDR1 SGHRS and CDR2 YFSETQ. CDR3 protein: CASSFRGMEKLFF. The CDR3 nucleotides are TGCGCCAGCAGCTTTAGGGGGATGGAAAAACTGTTTTTT.

This chain joins TRBV14 and TRBJ2-1; possible D gene TRBD2, 7 bases. The germline CDR1 and CDR2 sequences are SGHDN and FVKESK. This CDR3 contains 16 residues. V was clipped by 3 bases and J by 7 bases, with 19 bases between them. Written as DNA, the CDR3 is TGTGCCAGCAGCCAGAAAGGGCGGGGGCTCTGGAATGAGCAGTTCTTC. This sequence encodes CASSQKGRGLWNEQFF.

In this sample, this clone turned up once. The chain has TRBV6-5 and TRBJ1-2; 9 bases line up with TRBD1. Germline V gene data show CDR1 as MNHEY and CDR2 as SVGAGI. The CDR3 is 14 amino acids. V lost 5 bases, J lost 3 bases, and 4 bases stayed unmatched. CDR3 nucleotide sequence: TGTGCCAGCAGTGGGACAGGGAGGGACTATGGCTACACCTTC. Amino acid sequence: CASSGTGRDYGYTF.

The V call is TRBV5-1, the J call TRBJ2-2, with D unresolved. The CDR3 length is 16 residues. CDR1 is SGHRS, CDR2 YFSETQ, per germline. The V end lost 0 bases, the J end lost 3 bases, and 12 bases lay between the germline ends. The CDR3 is CASSLAAQEYTGELFF. CDR3 in DNA: TGCGCCAGCAGCTTGGCGGCCCAGGAATACACCGGGGAGCTGTTTTTT.

This clone appeared a single time. The rearrangement joins TRBV11-3 to TRBJ2-1; 9 bases match TRBD1. CDR1 is SGHNT and CDR2 is YENEEA in the germline V gene. This CDR3 has 15 residues. The ends lost 5 bases at V and 12 bases at J; junction bases unmatched: 14. The CDR3 DNA sequence: TGTGCCAGCAGCCCGACCGGGACAGGGAGTAGTGGGCAGTTCTTC. Translating gives CASSPTGTGSSGQFF.

The CDR3 coding sequence is TGTGCCAGCATGGTGTTAGCTCAACAAGAGACCCAGTACTTC. Translating it yields CASMVLAQQETQYF. The chain carries TRBV6-1 and TRBJ2-5; D remains unclear. Germline CDR1 and CDR2: MNHNS and SASEGT. CDR3 size: 14 residues. The V end was cut by 7 bases, the J end by 2 bases, with 14 bases between.

The chain combines TRBV28 with TRBJ2-7; 7 bases map to TRBD1. This CDR3 is built from 13 residues. Germline V lookup: CDR1 MDHEN, CDR2 SYDVKM. Trimming removed 6 bases from V and 7 bases from J; junction bases left unmatched: 9. The CDR3 nucleotides read TGTGCCAGCAGACCTGACAGGGTAAGGGAGCAGTACTTC. Encoded protein: CASRPDRVREQYF.

Only a few counts were recorded for this clone. The chain links TRBV27 to TRBJ2-5, with TRBD2 matching 9 bases. Gene TRBJ2-7 matches the end of the DNA better, so the J call may be wrong. Germline assignment: CDR1 MNHEY and CDR2 SMNVEV (reference sequence). CDR3 length equals 14 residues. CDR3 region: CASSSSGRSLEQYF. CDR3 DNA sequence: TGTGCCAGCAGTTCGAGCGGGAGGTCTCTCGAGCAGTACTTC.

In DNA, the CDR3 is TGTGCCAGTAGTATTCGGGGGGAGGGGATGAACACTGAAGCTTTCTTT. This gives the protein CASSIRGEGMNTEAFF. The chain uses TRBV19 and TRBJ1-1; D possibly corresponds to TRBD1 (5 bases). Trimming shortened V by 3 bases and J by 0 bases, and 14 bases separated the two germline ends. This CDR3 has 16 amino acids. Germline V gene data show CDR1 as LNHDA and CDR2 as SQIVND (reference sequence).

The genes are TRBV5-8 and TRBJ2-1, with 14 bases matching TRBD2. This CDR3 spans 15 amino acids. The junction had 2 bases not matched to a gene; V was cut back by 4 bases and J by 5 bases. CDR1 is SGHTS and CDR2 is YDEGEE in the germline V gene. Written as DNA, the CDR3 is TGTGCCAGCAGCCCGGGACTAGCGGGGGACAATGAGCAGTTCTTC. Translation: CASSPGLAGDNEQFF.